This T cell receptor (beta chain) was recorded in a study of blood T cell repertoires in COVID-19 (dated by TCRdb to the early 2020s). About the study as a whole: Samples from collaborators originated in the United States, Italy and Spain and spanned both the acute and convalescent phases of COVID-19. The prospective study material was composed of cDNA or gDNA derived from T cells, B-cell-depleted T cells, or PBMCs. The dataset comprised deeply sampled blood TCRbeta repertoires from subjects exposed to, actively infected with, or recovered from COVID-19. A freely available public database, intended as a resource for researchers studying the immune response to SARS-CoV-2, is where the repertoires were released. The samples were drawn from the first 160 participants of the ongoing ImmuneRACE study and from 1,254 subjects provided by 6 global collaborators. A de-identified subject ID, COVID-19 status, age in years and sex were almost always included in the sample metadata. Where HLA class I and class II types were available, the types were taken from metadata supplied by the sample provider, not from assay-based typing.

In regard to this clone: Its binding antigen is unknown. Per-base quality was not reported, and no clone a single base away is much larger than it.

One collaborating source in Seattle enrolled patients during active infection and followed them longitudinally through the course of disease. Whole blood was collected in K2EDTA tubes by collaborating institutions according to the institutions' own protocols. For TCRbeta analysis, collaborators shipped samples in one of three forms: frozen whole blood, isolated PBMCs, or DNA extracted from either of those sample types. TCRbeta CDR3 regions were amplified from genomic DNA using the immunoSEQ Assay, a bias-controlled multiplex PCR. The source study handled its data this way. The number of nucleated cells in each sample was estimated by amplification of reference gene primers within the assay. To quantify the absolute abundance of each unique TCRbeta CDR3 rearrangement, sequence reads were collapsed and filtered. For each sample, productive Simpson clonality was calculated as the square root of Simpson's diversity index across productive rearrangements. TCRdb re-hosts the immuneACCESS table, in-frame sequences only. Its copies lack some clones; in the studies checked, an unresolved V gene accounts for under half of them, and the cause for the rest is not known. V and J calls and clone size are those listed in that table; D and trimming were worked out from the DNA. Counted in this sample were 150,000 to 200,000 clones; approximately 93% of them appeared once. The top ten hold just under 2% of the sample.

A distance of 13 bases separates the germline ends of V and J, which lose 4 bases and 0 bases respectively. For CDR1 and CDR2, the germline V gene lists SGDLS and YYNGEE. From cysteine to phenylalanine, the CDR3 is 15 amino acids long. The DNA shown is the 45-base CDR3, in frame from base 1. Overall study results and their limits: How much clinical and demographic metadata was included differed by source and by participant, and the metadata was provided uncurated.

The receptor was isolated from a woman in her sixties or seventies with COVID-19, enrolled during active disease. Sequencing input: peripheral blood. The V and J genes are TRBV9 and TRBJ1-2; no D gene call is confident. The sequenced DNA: TGTGCCAGCAGCCCAGCGGAAGCCTCTAACTATGGCTACACCTTC. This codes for CASSPAEASNYGYTF.